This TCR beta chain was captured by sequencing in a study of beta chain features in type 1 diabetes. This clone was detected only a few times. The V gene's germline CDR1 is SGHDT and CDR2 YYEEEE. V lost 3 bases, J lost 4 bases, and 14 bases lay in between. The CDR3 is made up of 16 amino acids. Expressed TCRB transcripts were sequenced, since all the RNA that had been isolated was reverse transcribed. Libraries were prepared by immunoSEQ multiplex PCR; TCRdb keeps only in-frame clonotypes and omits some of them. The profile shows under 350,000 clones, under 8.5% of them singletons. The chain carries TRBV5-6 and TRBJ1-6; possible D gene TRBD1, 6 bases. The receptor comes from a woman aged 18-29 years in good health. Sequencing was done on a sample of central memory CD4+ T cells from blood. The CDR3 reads CASSSRRRGYNSPLHF. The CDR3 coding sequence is TGTGCCAGCAGCTCCCGCCGGAGGGGGTATAATTCACCCCTCCACTTT. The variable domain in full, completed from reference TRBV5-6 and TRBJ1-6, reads DAGVTQSPTHLIKTRGQQVTLRCSPKSGHDTVSWYQQALGQGPQFIFQYYEEEERQRGNFPDRFSGHQFPNYSSELNVNALLLGDSALYLCASSSRRRGYNSPLHFGNGTRLTVT.